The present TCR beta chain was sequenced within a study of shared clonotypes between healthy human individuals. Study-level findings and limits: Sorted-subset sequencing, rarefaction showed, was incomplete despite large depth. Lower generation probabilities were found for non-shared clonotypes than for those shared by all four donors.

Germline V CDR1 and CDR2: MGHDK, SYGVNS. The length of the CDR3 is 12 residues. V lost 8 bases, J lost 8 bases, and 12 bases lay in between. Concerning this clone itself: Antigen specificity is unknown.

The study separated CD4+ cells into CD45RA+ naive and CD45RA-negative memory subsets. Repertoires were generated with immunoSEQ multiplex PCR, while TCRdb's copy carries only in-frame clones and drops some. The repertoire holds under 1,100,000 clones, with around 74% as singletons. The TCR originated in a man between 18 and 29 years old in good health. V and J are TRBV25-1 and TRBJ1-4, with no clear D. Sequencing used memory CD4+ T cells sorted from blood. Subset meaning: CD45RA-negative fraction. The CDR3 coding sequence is TGTGCCAGCCATTCCACGGGGGAAAAACTGTTTTTT. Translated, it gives CASHSTGEKLFF.